The 10 T cell receptor beta chains presented below share a single source sample, sequenced in a study of CD8 T cells in ankylosing spondylitis (TCRdb year 2017). The library came from 5' RACE. Sequenced on an Illumina HiSeq 2500. Using fastp at Q25 and MiXCR, TCRdb reprocessed the public reads and kept productive beta chains. Rows are unified per CDR3 protein, each entry keeping the most common DNA and genes. This sample has 300,000 to 400,000 distinct CDR3 sequences in its table, and about 15% of those were observed once. 1.1% of the sample rests with the top ten. The sequencing input was blood, either unsorted or a sorted T cell fraction (not recorded which). These receptor sequences come from a male donor with ankylosing spondylitis or in good health (not recorded which).

The chain combines TRBV20-1 with TRBJ1-5, with D tentatively TRBD1 (5 bases). Trimming took off 0 bases at V and 0 bases at J, with 15 bases between the two ends. CDR3 length: 17 residues. Germline CDR1 reads DFQATT; CDR2 reads SNEGSKA (reference sequence). The CDR3, as DNA: TGCAGTGCTAGAGACTATTTACAGGCGTATAGCAATCAGCCCCAGCATTTT. Protein sequence: CSARDYLQAYSNQPQHF.

The chain combines TRBV6-1 with TRBJ2-1, with 11 nucleotides matching TRBD2. Germline trimming cut 6 bases from V and 12 bases from J; bases unmatched to any gene: 10. The CDR3 covers 14 residues. The V gene's germline CDR1 is MNHNS and CDR2 SASEGT. CDR3 residues: CASRPGLAAEGQFF. For the CDR3, the DNA is TGTGCCAGCAGGCCGGGACTAGCGGCCGAGGGGCAGTTCTTC.

This clonotype was recorded many times. J is TRBJ1-3 and V is TRBV29-1; 12 bases line up with TRBD1. Germline values: CDR1 SQVTM, CDR2 ANQGSEA. The CDR3 is made up of 17 amino acids. V lost 6 bases, J lost 0 bases, and 9 bases stayed unmatched. The CDR3 here is CSVTAGTGGPSGNTIYF. CDR3 coding DNA: TGCAGCGTGACTGCCGGGACAGGGGGCCCCTCTGGAAACACCATATATTTT.

This clonotype appeared a few times. V gene TRBV7-9 combines with J gene TRBJ2-3; D might be TRBD1 (6 bases). CDR1 and CDR2 (germline): SEHNR, FQNEAQ (reference sequence). V was shortened by 7 bases and J by 3 bases, with 17 bases between the two germline ends. This CDR3 is 15 amino acids long. This CDR3 reads CASTFLGAQTDTQYF. CDR3 bases: TGTGCCAGCACATTTTTGGGGGCCCAAACAGATACGCAGTATTTT. The full variable domain, completed using reference TRBV7-9 and TRBJ2-3, is DTGVSQNPRHKITKRGQNVTFRCDPISEHNRLYWYRQTLGQGPEFLTYFQNEAQLEKSRLLSDRFSAERPKGSFSTLEIQRTEQGDSAMYLCASTFLGAQTDTQYFGPGTRLTVL.

J is TRBJ2-1 and V is TRBV2; D ambiguous. CDR1 is SNHLY, CDR2 FYNNEI, per germline. V was shortened by 1 base and J by 6 bases, with 16 bases between the two germline ends. The CDR3 contains 16 residues. In nucleotides, the CDR3 is TGTGCCAGCAGTGAAGATCGATCCCAGCCCCGCAATGAGCAGTTCTTC. It is translated as CASSEDRSQPRNEQFF.

In DNA, the CDR3 is TGCAGCGTCGCTCGACAGGGCTCCAACTACGAGCAGTACTTC. This sequence encodes CSVARQGSNYEQYF. The J gene is TRBJ2-7, the V gene TRBV29-1; TRBD1 matches 7 bases. Germline-derived CDR1 and CDR2 are SQVTM and ANQGSEA. The CDR3 runs to 14 residues. J gave up 3 bases and V 6 bases, and 11 bases lay outside the gene matches.

CDR3: CASSTEVAGPEAEQFF. DNA for the CDR3: TGCGCCAGCAGTACAGAGGTAGCGGGACCCGAGGCCGAGCAGTTCTTC. The rearrangement joins TRBV10-2 to TRBJ2-1; 8 nucleotides agree with TRBD2. There are 16 residues in the CDR3. After removal of 5 bases from V and 10 bases from J, the junction contained 16 bases not matched to a gene. CDR1 is WSHSY, CDR2 SAAADI, per germline.

J is TRBJ2-2 and V is TRBV27, with D unclear. Trimming took off 2 bases at V and 4 bases at J, with 8 bases between the two ends. Germline V lookup: CDR1 MNHEY, CDR2 SMNVEV (reference sequence). The CDR3 length is 14 residues. Here the CDR3 reads CASSLVSITGELFF. The CDR3 region has the DNA TGTGCCAGCAGTTTAGTTTCTATCACCGGGGAGCTGTTTTTT.

This clonotype was seen only a few times. The chain is built from TRBV6-1 and TRBJ1-4; 7 nucleotides align to TRBD1. The length of the CDR3 is 15 residues. Germline-derived CDR1 and CDR2 are MNHNS and SASEGT. V lost 6 bases and J lost 2; bases outside the gene matches: 6. The CDR3 region is CASRRQGGTNEKLFF. As DNA, the CDR3 is TGTGCCAGCAGAAGACAGGGTGGGACTAATGAAAAACTGTTTTTT.

V and J are TRBV7-8 and TRBJ1-5; a possible D gene is TRBD1 (5 bases). This CDR3 contains 14 residues. The V and J ends lost 4 bases and 7 bases respectively, with 14 bases between them. Germline values: CDR1 SGHVS, CDR2 FQNEAQ. The CDR3 protein is CASSSSRGRQPQHF. The CDR3 region has the DNA TGTGCCAGCAGCTCATCCCGGGGACGGCAGCCCCAGCATTTT. Supplemented by reference TRBV7-8 and TRBJ1-5, the full variable domain reads GAGVSQSPRYKVAKRGQDVALRCDPISGHVSLFWYQQALGQGPEFLTYFQNEAQLDKSGLPSDRFFAERPEGSVSTLKIQRTQQEDSAVYLCASSSSRGRQPQHFGDGTRLSIL.